These 18 T cell receptor beta chains were all obtained from the same sample, sequenced in a study of OX40 agonist ivuxolimab in advanced cancers. Generated by immunoSEQ multiplex PCR, the TCRdb table keeps only in-frame clones and is missing some. The sample contains about 41,000 clones, around 73% of which appear only once. This specimen consisted of CD4+ or CD8+ T cells sorted from blood, obtained in a trial of the OX40 agonist ivuxolimab. Receptor source: an adult with an advanced solid tumor such as melanoma, head and neck, liver or kidney cancer.

This chain uses TRBV5-1 with TRBJ1-1; D gene ambiguous. Trimming cost V 3 bases and J 5 bases, with 11 bases left between them. This CDR3 is 13 amino acids long. Germline values: CDR1 SGHRS, CDR2 YFSETQ. The CDR3 DNA is TGCGCCAGCAGCTGGACCCGAGGGACTGAAGCTTTCTTT. Protein product: CASSWTRGTEAFF.

CDR3 residues: CASSPWTGGSRSNQPQHF. DNA for the CDR3: TGTGCCAGCTCACCATGGACAGGGGGTTCAAGGAGCAATCAGCCCCAGCATTTT. V is TRBV18 and J is TRBJ1-5; 10 nucleotides line up with TRBD1. With 2 bases clipped from V and 1 base from J, the junction kept 8 bases outside the gene matches. Germline CDR1 reads KGHSH; CDR2 reads LQKENI. The CDR3 extends over 18 amino acids.

The chain recombines TRBV10-3 with TRBJ1-2, with TRBD1 as a possible D gene (5 bases). The germline CDR1 and CDR2 sequences are ENHRY and SYGVKD. V was clipped by 10 bases and J by 4 bases, with 19 bases between them. The CDR3 has 14 amino acids. CDR3 nucleotides: TGTGCCACGACCGACAGTCCGGATTTCTATGGCTACACCTTC. This sequence encodes CATTDSPDFYGYTF.

This chain joins TRBV13 and TRBJ1-1; D uncertain. V was cut by 1 base and J by 4 bases, with 7 bases left in between. Germline assignment: CDR1 PRHDT and CDR2 FYEKMQ (reference sequence). The CDR3 totals 13 residues. CDR3 amino acids: CASSLVSVTEAFF. As DNA, the CDR3 is TGTGCCAGCAGCTTAGTTTCGGTCACTGAAGCTTTCTTT. Full variable domain (remainder filled in from reference TRBV13 and TRBJ1-1): AAGVIQSPRHLIKEKRETATLKCYPIPRHDTVYWYQQGPGQDPQFLISFYEKMQSDKGSIPDRFSAQQFSDYHSELNMSSLELGDSALYFCASSLVSVTEAFFGQGTRLTVV.

The chain couples TRBV11-3 to TRBJ2-2; the D gene is possibly TRBD1 (6 bases). The V gene's germline CDR1 is SGHNT and CDR2 YENEEA. V was cut by 3 bases and J by 4 bases, with 9 bases left in between. This CDR3 is 14 amino acids long. This chain's CDR3 is CASSLEGGTGELFF. The CDR3 nucleotides are TGTGCCAGCAGCTTGGAAGGGGGCACCGGGGAGCTGTTTTTT.

The chain uses TRBV6-1 and TRBJ2-7; D call uncertain. The length of the CDR3 is 11 residues. Germline lookup yields CDR1 MNHNS and CDR2 SASEGT. The V gene lost 0 bases and the J gene lost 7 bases, with 4 bases spanning the gap. CDR3 residues: CASSEAGEQYF. The CDR3 DNA reads as TGTGCCAGCAGTGAAGCAGGGGAGCAGTACTTC.

The chain combines TRBV7-2 with TRBJ1-6, with D possibly being TRBD1 (5 bases). V was clipped by 2 bases and J by 10 bases, with 9 bases between them. The CDR3 is 13 residues long. Germline loops: CDR1 SGHTA, CDR2 FQGNSA. This CDR3 is CASSLIRGSPLHF. In DNA, the CDR3 is TGTGCCAGCAGCTTAATACGGGGCTCACCCCTCCACTTT.

The rearrangement uses TRBV21-1 and TRBJ2-1; TRBD2, as called in the table, went unchecked against the DNA. TRBV21-1 is flagged as a pseudogene. The CDR3 consists of 16 residues. The CDR3 loop reads CASSPRFDYYYNEQFF. The DNA for the CDR3 is TGTGCCAGCAGCCCCCGCTTCGACTACTACTACAATGAGCAGTTCTTC.

The chain recombines TRBV27 with TRBJ1-2, with D maybe TRBD1 (5 bases). CDR1 and CDR2 (germline): MNHEY, SMNVEV (reference sequence). This CDR3 contains 15 residues. The germline V and J ends were trimmed by 0 bases and 5 bases, with 13 bases remaining between them. The CDR3 is CASSLSIRGRYGYTF. DNA of the CDR3: TGTGCCAGCAGTTTATCTATCCGGGGCAGGTATGGCTACACCTTC.

This clone showed up just once. The V call is TRBV10-3, the J call TRBJ1-1; D possibly corresponds to TRBD1 (6 bases). CDR3 size: 12 residues. Trimming pared 9 bases from V and 2 bases from J, leaving 10 bases between. The V gene's germline CDR1 is ENHRY and CDR2 SYGVKD. CDR3 sequence reads: CAIQGGNTEAFF. Here the CDR3 DNA reads TGTGCCATACAGGGAGGAAACACTGAAGCTTTCTTT.

This clone was detected once. The rearrangement links TRBV6-6 to TRBJ2-3, with 7 nucleotides matching TRBD2. V lost 2 bases, J lost 5 bases, and 7 bases stayed unmatched. CDR3 length equals 15 residues. Germline CDR1 is MNHNY and CDR2 is SVGAGI (reference sequence). The CDR3 here is CASSYVQRGIDTQYF. The DNA for the CDR3 is TGTGCCAGCAGTTACGTCCAGCGGGGTATAGATACGCAGTATTTT.

In its sample, this clone was seen once. The gene calls are TRBV2 and TRBJ1-2; D uncertain. CDR3 length: 15 amino acids. Looked up from germline, CDR1 is SNHLY and CDR2 is FYNNEI. CDR3 residues: CVRSAAGTKNYGYTF. The CDR3 bases are TGTGTGAGGTCAGCCGCCGGAACGAAAAACTATGGCTACACCTTC.

Ten or more counts support this clone. This chain links TRBV7-2 with TRBJ1-1, with D perhaps matching TRBD1 (6 bases). The CDR3 length is 13 residues. Germline values: CDR1 SGHTA, CDR2 FQGNSA. V was shortened by 1 base and J by 4 bases, with 7 bases between the two germline ends. The CDR3 nucleotides read TGTGCCAGCAGCTTAGACAGGGTCACTGAAGCTTTCTTT. Amino acids: CASSLDRVTEAFF. The whole variable domain, remainder taken from reference TRBV7-2 and TRBJ1-1, is GAGVSQSPSNKVTEKGKDVELRCDPISGHTALYWYRQSLGQGLEFLIYFQGNSAPDKSGLPSDRFSAERTGGSVSTLTIQRTQQEDSAVYLCASSLDRVTEAFFGQGTRLTVV.

The CDR3 nucleotides are TGTGCCAGTTTACGAACCGGGACAGGGGTCTCCTACGAGCAGTACTTC. This sequence encodes CASLRTGTGVSYEQYF. The rearrangement links TRBV28 to TRBJ2-7, with 10 bases lining up with TRBD1. With 9 bases clipped from V and 0 bases from J, the junction kept 11 bases outside the gene matches. Germline CDR1 is MDHEN and CDR2 is SYDVKM. The CDR3 extends over 16 amino acids.

The V gene is TRBV7-8, the J gene TRBJ1-2; the D is unclear. Deletions cut 5 bases from V and 2 bases from J, with 12 bases between. The CDR3 consists of 14 residues. CDR1 and CDR2 from the germline V gene are SGHVS and FQNEAQ. DNA of the CDR3: TGTGCCAGCAGCCCCCGGACCGGGAACTATGGCTACACCTTC. Translation gives CASSPRTGNYGYTF.

As for this clone: One junction end does not reproduce the germline sequence, and a read error may be involved. This chain connects TRBV5-5 to TRBJ2-7; 7 bases match TRBD1. The CDR3 extends over 14 amino acids. Germline CDR1 is SGHKS and CDR2 is YYEKEE (reference sequence). Written as DNA, the CDR3 is TGCGCCAGCAGCCAGGGGGACAGTGTGTACGAGCAGTACTTC. Translated: CASSQGDSVYEQYF.

Comment on this clone: Its ends do not fully match the called genes, so a read error is possible. The chain joins TRBV7-9 to TRBJ1-4; no clear D. CDR1 SEHNR and CDR2 FQNEAQ come from the germline V gene (reference sequence). The CDR3 is 19 amino acids. Here the CDR3 reads CASSLNGGYGEHANEKLLF. In DNA form, the CDR3 reads TGTGCCAGCAGCTTAAACGGAGGCTACGGGGAGCATGCTAATGAAAAACTGCTTTTT. Full variable domain (rest looked up from reference TRBV7-9 and TRBJ1-4): DTGVSQNPRHKITKRGQNVTFRCDPISEHNRLYWYRQTLGQGPEFLTYFQNEAQLEKSRLLSDRFSAERPKGSFSTLEIQRTEQGDSAMYLCASSLNGGYGEHANEKLLFGSGTQLSVL.

This clone was detected only a few times. V gene TRBV5-6 combines with J gene TRBJ1-1; TRBD1 might be the D (5 bases). CDR1 and CDR2 from the germline V gene are SGHDT and YYEEEE. Trimming removed 4 bases from V and 1 base from J, with 20 bases in between. This CDR3 has 17 residues. This chain's CDR3 is CASSVYRRRQGNTEAFF. Written as DNA, the CDR3 is TGTGCCAGCAGCGTGTACAGGAGGCGACAAGGGAACACTGAAGCTTTCTTT.